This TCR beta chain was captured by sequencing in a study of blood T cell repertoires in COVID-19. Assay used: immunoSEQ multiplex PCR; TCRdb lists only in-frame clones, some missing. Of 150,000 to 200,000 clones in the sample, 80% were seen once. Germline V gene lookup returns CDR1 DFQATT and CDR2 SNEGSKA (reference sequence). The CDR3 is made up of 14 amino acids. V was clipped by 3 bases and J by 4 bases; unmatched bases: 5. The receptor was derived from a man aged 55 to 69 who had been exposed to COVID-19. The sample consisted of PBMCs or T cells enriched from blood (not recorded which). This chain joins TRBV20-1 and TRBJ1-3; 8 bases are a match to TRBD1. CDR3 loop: CSASQGAGGNTIYF. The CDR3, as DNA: TGCAGTGCTAGTCAGGGGGCGGGAGGAAACACCATATATTTT.